This T cell receptor (beta chain) came from a study of blood T cell repertoires in COVID-19. Study context: Donors in the United States, Italy and Spain gave samples during acute or convalescent COVID-19.

There are 15 residues in the CDR3. V trimming: 2 bases; J trimming: 2 bases; junction bases outside the gene matches: 3. CDR1 is SGHKS and CDR2 is YYEKEE in the germline V gene (reference sequence). The repertoire was sequenced with immunoSEQ multiplex PCR; TCRdb's copy has only in-frame clones and lacks some. This table holds about 310,000 clones, about 90% found once. One Seattle source followed patients from active infection through their disease course. The origin of this receptor is a woman aged 40 to 50 with COVID-19, enrolled during active disease. The chain is built from TRBV5-5 and TRBJ1-5; 8 nucleotides align to TRBD1. Sequenced: peripheral blood. The CDR3 DNA reads as TGTGCCAGCAGCTTTACAGGGGGAGGCAATCAGCCCCAGCATTTT. This sequence encodes CASSFTGGGNQPQHF.